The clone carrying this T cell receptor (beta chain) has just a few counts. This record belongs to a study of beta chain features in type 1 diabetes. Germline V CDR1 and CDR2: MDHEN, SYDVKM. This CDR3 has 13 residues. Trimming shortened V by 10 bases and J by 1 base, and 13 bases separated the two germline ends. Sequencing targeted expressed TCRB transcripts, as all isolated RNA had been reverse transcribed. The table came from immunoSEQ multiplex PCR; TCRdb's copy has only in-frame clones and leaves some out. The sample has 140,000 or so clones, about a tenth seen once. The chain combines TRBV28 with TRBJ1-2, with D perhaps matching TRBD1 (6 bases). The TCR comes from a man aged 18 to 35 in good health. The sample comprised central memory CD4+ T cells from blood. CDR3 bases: TGTGCCACAGACATCAGGGGTAACTATGGCTACACCTTC. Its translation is CATDIRGNYGYTF.